Shown below are 5 T cell receptor beta chains from a single sample sequenced in a study of T-cell reconstitution after alpha-beta-depleted transplantation in children. Unique molecular identifiers tagged the TCRbeta library. TCRdb fed the PCR reads into MiXCR, producing one record per CDR3 protein. The sample consists of approximately 1,000,000 distinct CDR3 sequences, 25% to 35% of them appearing once. The material sequenced was PBMCs, mostly from graft donor cells, taken 360 days after TCRalphabeta/CD19-depleted stem cell transplant. The receptors were gathered from a boy in the first two years of life who had a stem cell transplant for SCID, so the T cells may come from the graft donor.

The chain carries TRBV12-3 or TRBV12-4 and TRBJ1-1; D might be TRBD1 (6 bases). Trimming left V 6 bases short and J 8 bases short, with 16 bases between. There are 13 residues in the CDR3. CDR3 sequence: CASREGGVMEAFF. The CDR3 coding sequence is TGTGCCAGCAGGGAAGGGGGGGTTATGGAAGCTTTCTTT.

This clonotype was detected only once. The chain links TRBV20-1 to TRBJ2-3, with a tentative D call TRBD1 (5 bases). Germline CDR1 DFQATT, CDR2 SNEGSKA (reference sequence). CDR3 length: 15 amino acids. The V end was cut by 0 bases, the J end by 0 bases, with 10 bases between. CDR3 region: CSARDQGESTDTQYF. CDR3 nucleotide sequence: TGCAGTGCTAGAGATCAGGGTGAAAGCACAGATACGCAGTATTTT.

This clonotype was observed many times. The chain combines TRBV9 with TRBJ2-3, with 7 bases identical to TRBD2. CDR3 length: 15 amino acids. Germline assignment: CDR1 SGDLS and CDR2 YYNGEE. The V segment lost 2 bases and the J segment 0 bases; nucleotides outside the gene matches: 3. The CDR3 nucleotides read TGTGCCAGCAGCGTGAGCGGGACTAGCACAGATACGCAGTATTTT. This sequence encodes CASSVSGTSTDTQYF.

This clonotype appeared a few times. V and J are TRBV12-3 or TRBV12-4 and TRBJ2-7; perhaps TRBD1 as D (5 bases). This CDR3 contains 14 residues. V was cut by 5 bases and J by 2 bases, with 13 bases left in between. CDR3 residues: CASSPPDKTYEQYF. DNA of the CDR3: TGTGCCAGCAGTCCCCCGGACAAGACCTACGAGCAGTACTTC.

V usage is TRBV11-2 and J usage is TRBJ2-7, with 9 bases fitting TRBD1. The ends lost 4 bases at V and 1 base at J; junction bases unmatched: 11. This CDR3 spans 17 amino acids. Germline V lookup: CDR1 SGHAT, CDR2 FQNNGV. This chain's CDR3 is CASSSLGPGTGSYEQYF. The CDR3, as DNA: TGTGCCAGCAGCTCCCTAGGGCCCGGGACAGGGTCCTACGAGCAGTACTTC.